The 27 T cell receptor beta chains given below trace back to one sample, sequenced in a study of T cell repertoires in cytomegalovirus infection. A single record per CDR3 protein comes from TCRdb applying MiXCR to the reads. The sample includes 270,000 or so distinct CDR3 sequences, around 15% of them seen just once. Sequencing input: CD8+ T cells from PBMCs. All receptors come from a human donor in good health (CMV status not recorded). Some clones in this sample may be carry-over from other donors' samples.

This clonotype turned up a few times. The chain couples TRBV2 to TRBJ1-2, with D maybe TRBD1 (5 bases). The V and J ends lost 9 bases and 4 bases respectively, with 9 bases between them. The CDR3 is made up of 11 amino acids. Per the germline V gene, CDR1 is SNHLY and CDR2 is FYNNEI. This CDR3 is CASQGSYGYTF. CDR3 DNA sequence: TGTGCCAGTCAGGGCTCCTATGGCTACACCTTC.

This clonotype came up many times. The V and J genes are TRBV7-2 and TRBJ2-1, with no clear D. Trimming cost V 11 bases and J 6 bases, with 8 bases left between them. From germline, CDR1 is SGHTA and CDR2 FQGNSA. This CDR3 spans 10 amino acids. In nucleotides, the CDR3 is TGTGCCGTCCGTGCCAATGAGCAGTTCTTC. This gives the protein CAVRANEQFF.

This clonotype was counted ten times or more. CDR3 sequence: CASGLRDRGDEQFF. CDR3 nucleotides: TGTGCCAGCGGCCTCCGGGACAGGGGGGATGAGCAGTTCTTC. This chain joins TRBV2 and TRBJ2-1, with 11 bases fitting TRBD1. This CDR3 comprises 14 residues. Losses at the gene ends were 8 bases for V and 8 bases for J; bases not matched to a gene: 8. CDR1 SNHLY and CDR2 FYNNEI come from the germline V gene.

This clonotype showed up many times. The J gene is TRBJ2-2, the V gene TRBV20-1; no reliable D call. The CDR3 totals 13 residues. Looked up from germline, CDR1 is DFQATT and CDR2 is SNEGSKA (reference sequence). Trimming took 0 bases from V and 2 from J, leaving 4 bases between them. CDR3 protein: CSARDGNTGELFF. The DNA for the CDR3 is TGCAGTGCTAGAGACGGAAACACCGGGGAGCTGTTTTTT.

The rearrangement joins TRBV6-2 or TRBV6-3 to TRBJ2-5; a weak D match, TRBD1 (6 bases). V was clipped by 5 bases and J by 2 bases, with 12 bases between them. Per the germline V gene, CDR1 is MNHEY and CDR2 is SVGEGT. The CDR3 extends over 14 amino acids. Written as DNA, the CDR3 is TGTGCCAGCAGTCCACAGGGTCGGCAAGAGACCCAGTACTTC. Translating it yields CASSPQGRQETQYF.

This clonotype was seen a few times. The chain recombines TRBV12-5 with TRBJ2-1, with 11 bases identical to TRBD2. The CDR3 is 15 residues long. CDR1 is LGHNT and CDR2 is FRNRAP in the germline V gene. Losses at the gene ends were 2 bases for V and 6 bases for J; bases not matched to a gene: 3. CDR3 nucleotide sequence: TGTGCTAGTGGTTTGCTTAGCGGGGGGGCCAATGAGCAGTTCTTC. Protein product: CASGLLSGGANEQFF.

This clonotype was recorded a few times. V and J are TRBV11-1 and TRBJ1-1, with D unclear. This CDR3 has 15 amino acids. Looked up from germline, CDR1 is SGHAT and CDR2 is FQDESV (reference sequence). Between the trimmed V and J ends, which lost 5 bases and 0 bases, there was a span of 13 bases. The CDR3 nucleotides read TGTGCCAGCAGCACCCTCCCGACCATGAACACTGAAGCTTTCTTT. Its protein is CASSTLPTMNTEAFF.

This clonotype was seen a handful of times. V gene TRBV2 combines with J gene TRBJ2-1; D possibly uses TRBD1 or TRBD2 (5 bases each). Germline lookup yields CDR1 SNHLY and CDR2 FYNNEI. Trimming took off 4 bases at V and 4 bases at J, with 14 bases between the two ends. CDR3 length: 15 amino acids. The CDR3 sequence: CASSAGTEGYNEQFF. CDR3 bases: TGTGCCAGCAGTGCGGGAACTGAGGGGTACAATGAGCAGTTCTTC.

This clonotype was counted between two and nine times. This chain links TRBV6-2 or TRBV6-3 with TRBJ2-5; D remains ambiguous. Germline V CDR1 and CDR2: MNHEY, SVGEGT. V shed 3 bases and J shed 5 bases, with 7 bases lying between them. The CDR3 is 12 residues long. The CDR3 DNA sequence: TGTGCCAGCAGTTATGCGTGGGAGACCCAGTACTTC. Translating it yields CASSYAWETQYF.

As regards this clonotype: A much larger clone is a single base away; this may be a read error. This sequence joins TRBV28 and TRBJ1-5; D ambiguous. The CDR3 contains 18 residues. Trimming cost V 4 bases and J 0 bases, with 19 bases left between them. Germline CDR1 reads MDHEN; CDR2 reads SYDVKM. In DNA, the CDR3 is TGTGCCAGCAGTTCCTCTCCCGACATAAACTATAGCAATCAGCCCCAGCATTTT. Its protein product is CASSSSPDINYSNQPQHF.

V is TRBV7-9 and J is TRBJ2-3; TRBD2 matches 13 bases. The CDR3 runs to 19 residues. CDR1 SEHNR and CDR2 FQNEAQ come from the germline V gene (reference sequence). Losses at the gene ends were 5 bases for V and 2 bases for J; bases not matched to a gene: 13. The CDR3 region is CASSQQGTSGADYTDTQYF. The CDR3, as DNA: TGTGCCAGCAGCCAGCAGGGGACTAGCGGGGCGGATTACACAGATACGCAGTATTTT.

This clonotype has a handful of counts. This chain uses TRBV19 with TRBJ1-2; possibly TRBD1 for D (5 bases). Trimming removed 5 bases from V and 6 bases from J, with 16 bases in between. The germline CDR1 and CDR2 sequences are LNHDA and SQIVND (reference sequence). This CDR3 is built from 14 residues. In DNA, the CDR3 is TGTGCCAGTAGTTACCCCGGGGGTCTCGATGGCTACACCTTC. Amino acid sequence: CASSYPGGLDGYTF.

This clonotype was counted only a few times. The rearrangement uses TRBV2 and TRBJ2-2; TRBD1 matches at 8 bases. Germline V gene sequence: CDR1 SNHLY, CDR2 FYNNEI. The CDR3 runs 16 residues. V lost 2 bases and J lost 2; bases outside the gene matches: 4. This chain's CDR3 is CASSEQGAPNTGELFF. The DNA for the CDR3 is TGTGCCAGCAGTGAACAGGGGGCGCCCAACACCGGGGAGCTGTTTTTT.

This clonotype was counted at least ten times. A read error may produce the germline difference seen at one junction end. The rearrangement uses TRBV7-8 and TRBJ2-5; TRBD1 agrees at 8 bases. Per the germline V gene, CDR1 is SGHVS and CDR2 is FQNEAQ. This CDR3 comprises 16 residues. The CDR3 region has the DNA TGTGCCAGCAGATTAGCCTCGACAGGGGTTAAAGAGACCCAGTACTTC. Its protein product is CASRLASTGVKETQYF.

Many counts were recorded for this clonotype. CDR3 amino acids: CASSLTGAETQYF. Written as DNA, the CDR3 is TGTGCCAGCAGCCTTACGGGCGCGGAGACCCAGTACTTC. This chain uses TRBV11-2 with TRBJ2-5; no definite D call. The germline V and J ends were trimmed by 5 bases and 5 bases, with 12 bases remaining between them. Germline CDR1 is SGHAT and CDR2 is FQNNGV. CDR3 length: 13 amino acids.

This clonotype was seen at least ten times. The gene calls are TRBV7-2 and TRBJ1-1; possible D gene TRBD1, 5 bases. Trimming took off 6 bases at V and 4 bases at J, with 18 bases between the two ends. Germline CDR1 and CDR2: SGHTA and FQGNSA. The CDR3 extends over 15 amino acids. The CDR3: CASSPSGGRGTEAFF. CDR3 DNA sequence: TGTGCCAGCAGTCCATCGGGGGGTAGGGGCACTGAAGCTTTCTTT.

The chain is built from TRBV19 and TRBJ1-1; unclear D gene. Trimming left V 5 bases short and J 1 base short, with 11 bases between. This CDR3 contains 14 residues. Germline CDR1 reads LNHDA; CDR2 reads SQIVND (reference sequence). The CDR3 sequence is CASSASPGNTEAFF. The CDR3 DNA follows: TGTGCCAGTAGTGCCTCCCCTGGGAACACTGAAGCTTTCTTT.

At least ten counts were recorded for this clonotype. This chain connects TRBV6-2 or TRBV6-3 to TRBJ2-7, with D tentatively TRBD1 (5 bases). This CDR3 spans 15 amino acids. Per the germline V gene, CDR1 is MNHEY and CDR2 is SVGEGT. The V end was cut by 2 bases, the J end by 1 base, with 12 bases between. The CDR3 reads CASSYGQGMSYEQYF. Here the CDR3 DNA reads TGTGCCAGCAGTTACGGGCAGGGTATGTCCTACGAGCAGTACTTC.

Many counts were recorded for this clonotype. The chain employs TRBV6-5 and TRBJ2-1; tentative D call: TRBD1 (7 bases). The CDR3 contains 15 residues. Germline V CDR1 and CDR2: MNHEY, SVGAGI. The V end was cut by 0 bases, the J end by 8 bases, with 14 bases between. CDR3 DNA sequence: TGTGCCAGCAGTTACTCGAGGCAGGGGGGTGATGAGCAGTTCTTC. Its translation: CASSYSRQGGDEQFF.

The chain employs TRBV28 and TRBJ2-7; 7 bases map to TRBD1. The J segment lost 3 bases and the V segment lost 4 bases, leaving 9 bases of the junction unmatched. The CDR3 is 15 amino acids. CDR1 and CDR2 (germline): MDHEN, SYDVKM. The CDR3 DNA is TGTGCCAGCAGTTCACCGAACCGGGACAGCTACGAGCAGTACTTC. Translating it yields CASSSPNRDSYEQYF.

The chain links TRBV10-3 to TRBJ2-3; D is ambiguous. The germline gives CDR1 ENHRY, CDR2 SYGVKD. Trimming pared 3 bases from V and 2 bases from J, leaving 9 bases between. The CDR3 loop spans 14 amino acids. The DNA of the CDR3 is TGTGCCATCAGTGAACAATGGAACACAGATACGCAGTATTTT. Translation: CAISEQWNTDTQYF.

This clonotype was found once. The genes are TRBV6-5 and TRBJ1-4; D is ambiguous. Germline values: CDR1 MNHEY, CDR2 SVGAGI. V dropped 0 bases and J dropped 2 bases, with 7 bases sitting between them. The CDR3 contains 15 residues. As DNA, the CDR3 is TGTGCCAGCAGTTACTCCCCACCCACTAATGAAAAACTGTTTTTT. This codes for CASSYSPPTNEKLFF.

This clonotype was picked up many times. CDR3 region: CASSPTGTVPYEQYF. CDR3 DNA: TGTGCCAGCAGCCCGACTGGGACAGTCCCCTACGAGCAGTACTTC. The chain links TRBV7-8 to TRBJ2-7, with 7 bases that match TRBD1. The CDR3 is made up of 15 amino acids. Germline-derived CDR1 and CDR2 are SGHVS and FQNEAQ. V shed 5 bases, J shed 2 bases, and the junction held 9 bases outside the gene matches.

There are many counts of this clonotype. The chain couples TRBV7-2 to TRBJ2-2; 14 positions match TRBD2. V dropped 6 bases and J dropped 1; count of bases not matched to a gene: 10. The V gene's germline CDR1 is SGHTA and CDR2 FQGNSA. The CDR3 totals 19 residues. CDR3 coding DNA: TGTGCCAGCAGTCCCACCGGGACTAGCGGGGGTGAGAACACCGGGGAGCTGTTTTTT. Translated: CASSPTGTSGGENTGELFF.

The chain links TRBV12-3 or TRBV12-4 to TRBJ1-1; no clear D. The germline V and J ends were trimmed by 1 base and 10 bases, with 10 bases remaining between them. The CDR3 is 12 amino acids. CDR3 sequence: CASSLGGIGAFF. The CDR3 coding sequence is TGTGCCAGCAGTTTAGGAGGGATCGGAGCTTTCTTT.

In this sample, this clonotype turned up many times. J is TRBJ1-1 and V is TRBV6-2 or TRBV6-3; the match to TRBD1 covers 9 bases. Germline values: CDR1 MNHEY, CDR2 SVGEGT. The CDR3 runs to 15 residues. V shed 6 bases, J shed 1 base, and the junction held 6 bases outside the gene matches. The CDR3, as DNA: TGTGCCAGCAGGCTTACAGGGGGCCAGAACACTGAAGCTTTCTTT. Translated, it gives CASRLTGGQNTEAFF.

J is TRBJ2-1 and V is TRBV7-2, with D tentatively TRBD1 or TRBD2 (5 bases each). CDR1 is SGHTA and CDR2 is FQGNSA in the germline V gene. V lost 4 bases to trimming and J lost 5 bases, with 18 bases between them. The CDR3 has 16 amino acids. As DNA, the CDR3 is TGTGCCAGCAGCTCCCTCCCGCCGGGGACGAACAATGAGCAGTTCTTC. Protein: CASSSLPPGTNNEQFF.